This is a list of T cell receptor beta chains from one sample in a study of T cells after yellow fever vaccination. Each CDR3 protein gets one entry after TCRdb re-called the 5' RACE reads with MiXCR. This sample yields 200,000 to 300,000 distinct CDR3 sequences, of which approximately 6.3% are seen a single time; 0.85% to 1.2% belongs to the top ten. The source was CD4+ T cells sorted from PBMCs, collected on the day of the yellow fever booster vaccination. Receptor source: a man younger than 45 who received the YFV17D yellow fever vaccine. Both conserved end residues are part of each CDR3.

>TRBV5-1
CASSPSTGDTEAFF
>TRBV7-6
CASSLWQNRQETQYF
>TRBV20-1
CSAPVPGAKDTQYF
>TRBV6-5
CASSYGGTDEKLFF
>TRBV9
CASSSRLAASTDTQYF
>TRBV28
CASSLTSGRGPYQETQYF
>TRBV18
CASSPPSPREQFTQYF
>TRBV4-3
CASSQERDTEAFF
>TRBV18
CASSPPGASGANVLTF
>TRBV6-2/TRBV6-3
CASSYSTGLVGYF
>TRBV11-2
CASSLGPGGTEAFF
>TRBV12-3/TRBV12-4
CASRLRTSGAKPYF
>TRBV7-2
CASSSGTGALNEQFF
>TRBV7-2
CASSLVGGSSYEQYF
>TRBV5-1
CASSRTGGDTGELFF
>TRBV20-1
CSAPEGNTQYF
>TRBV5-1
CASSPGSGGETQYF
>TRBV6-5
CASRLGTGAYEQYF
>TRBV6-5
CASSPWGGANTEAFF
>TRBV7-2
CASSSTSGGGTDTQYF
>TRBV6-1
CASRLSSSGTEAFF
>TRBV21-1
CASTPSGRDSINQPQHF
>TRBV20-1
CSARASGRPAGIIQYF
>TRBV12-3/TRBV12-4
CASSSDRTIYEQYF
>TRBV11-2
CASSPPSDSGRRTGELFF
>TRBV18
CASSLQVNTEAFF
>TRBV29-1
CSVVWGQGHTIYF
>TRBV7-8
CASSSFQGQRAFF
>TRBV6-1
CASSKLDDTQYF
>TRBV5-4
CASNKATGNTGELFF
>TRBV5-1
CASSLQSGRGTGELFF
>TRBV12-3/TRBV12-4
CASSFSPSNQPQHF
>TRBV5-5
CASSLSDQFSPLHF
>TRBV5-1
CASSFRPTGNADTQYF
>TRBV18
CASSQGAQEQYF
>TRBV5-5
CASLLAGTDTQYF
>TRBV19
CASSLLRARGGELFF
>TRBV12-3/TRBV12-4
CASSGGYRGNFTDTQYF
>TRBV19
CASSMPRGEDQPQHF
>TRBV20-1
CSARDRRGNYEQYF
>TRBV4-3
CASSQDRRLARNEQFF
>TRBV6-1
CASSELAGGNQPQHF
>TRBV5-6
CASSPWRAKENKNIQYF
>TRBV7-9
CASSLVQGIAPRSPLHF
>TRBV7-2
CASSLEGSSGYNEQFF
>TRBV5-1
CASQGPGQNTEAFF
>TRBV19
CASSIRGGETQYF